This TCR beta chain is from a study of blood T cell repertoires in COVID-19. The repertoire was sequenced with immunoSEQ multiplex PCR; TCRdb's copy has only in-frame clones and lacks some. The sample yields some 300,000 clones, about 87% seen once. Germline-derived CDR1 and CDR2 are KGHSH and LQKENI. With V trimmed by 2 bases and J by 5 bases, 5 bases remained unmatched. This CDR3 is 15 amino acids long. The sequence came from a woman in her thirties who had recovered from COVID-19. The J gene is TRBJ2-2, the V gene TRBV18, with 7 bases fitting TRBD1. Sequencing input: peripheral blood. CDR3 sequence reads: CASSPVTGRTGELFF. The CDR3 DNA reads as TGTGCCAGCTCACCAGTGACAGGGCGAACCGGGGAGCTGTTTTTT. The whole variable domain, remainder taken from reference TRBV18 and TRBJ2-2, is NAGVMQNPRHLVRRRGQEARLRCSPMKGHSHVYWYRQLPEEGLKFMVYLQKENIIDESGMPKERFSAEFPKEGPSILRIQQVVRGDSAAYFCASSPVTGRTGELFFGEGSRLTVL.